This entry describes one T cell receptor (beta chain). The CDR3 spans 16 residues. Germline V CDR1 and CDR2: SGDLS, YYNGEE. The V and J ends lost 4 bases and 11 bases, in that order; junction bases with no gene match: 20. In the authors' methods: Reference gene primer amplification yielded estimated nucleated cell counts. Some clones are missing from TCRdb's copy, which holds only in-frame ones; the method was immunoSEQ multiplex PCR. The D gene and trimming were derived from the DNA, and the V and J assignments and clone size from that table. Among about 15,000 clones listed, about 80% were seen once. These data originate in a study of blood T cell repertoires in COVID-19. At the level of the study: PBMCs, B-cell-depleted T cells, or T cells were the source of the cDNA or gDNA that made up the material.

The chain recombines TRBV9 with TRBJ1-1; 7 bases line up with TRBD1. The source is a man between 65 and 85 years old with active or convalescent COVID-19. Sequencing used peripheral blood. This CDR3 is CASSPRPTGAGLGAFF. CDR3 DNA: TGTGCCAGCAGCCCACGCCCCACAGGGGCAGGGTTAGGGGCTTTCTTT.